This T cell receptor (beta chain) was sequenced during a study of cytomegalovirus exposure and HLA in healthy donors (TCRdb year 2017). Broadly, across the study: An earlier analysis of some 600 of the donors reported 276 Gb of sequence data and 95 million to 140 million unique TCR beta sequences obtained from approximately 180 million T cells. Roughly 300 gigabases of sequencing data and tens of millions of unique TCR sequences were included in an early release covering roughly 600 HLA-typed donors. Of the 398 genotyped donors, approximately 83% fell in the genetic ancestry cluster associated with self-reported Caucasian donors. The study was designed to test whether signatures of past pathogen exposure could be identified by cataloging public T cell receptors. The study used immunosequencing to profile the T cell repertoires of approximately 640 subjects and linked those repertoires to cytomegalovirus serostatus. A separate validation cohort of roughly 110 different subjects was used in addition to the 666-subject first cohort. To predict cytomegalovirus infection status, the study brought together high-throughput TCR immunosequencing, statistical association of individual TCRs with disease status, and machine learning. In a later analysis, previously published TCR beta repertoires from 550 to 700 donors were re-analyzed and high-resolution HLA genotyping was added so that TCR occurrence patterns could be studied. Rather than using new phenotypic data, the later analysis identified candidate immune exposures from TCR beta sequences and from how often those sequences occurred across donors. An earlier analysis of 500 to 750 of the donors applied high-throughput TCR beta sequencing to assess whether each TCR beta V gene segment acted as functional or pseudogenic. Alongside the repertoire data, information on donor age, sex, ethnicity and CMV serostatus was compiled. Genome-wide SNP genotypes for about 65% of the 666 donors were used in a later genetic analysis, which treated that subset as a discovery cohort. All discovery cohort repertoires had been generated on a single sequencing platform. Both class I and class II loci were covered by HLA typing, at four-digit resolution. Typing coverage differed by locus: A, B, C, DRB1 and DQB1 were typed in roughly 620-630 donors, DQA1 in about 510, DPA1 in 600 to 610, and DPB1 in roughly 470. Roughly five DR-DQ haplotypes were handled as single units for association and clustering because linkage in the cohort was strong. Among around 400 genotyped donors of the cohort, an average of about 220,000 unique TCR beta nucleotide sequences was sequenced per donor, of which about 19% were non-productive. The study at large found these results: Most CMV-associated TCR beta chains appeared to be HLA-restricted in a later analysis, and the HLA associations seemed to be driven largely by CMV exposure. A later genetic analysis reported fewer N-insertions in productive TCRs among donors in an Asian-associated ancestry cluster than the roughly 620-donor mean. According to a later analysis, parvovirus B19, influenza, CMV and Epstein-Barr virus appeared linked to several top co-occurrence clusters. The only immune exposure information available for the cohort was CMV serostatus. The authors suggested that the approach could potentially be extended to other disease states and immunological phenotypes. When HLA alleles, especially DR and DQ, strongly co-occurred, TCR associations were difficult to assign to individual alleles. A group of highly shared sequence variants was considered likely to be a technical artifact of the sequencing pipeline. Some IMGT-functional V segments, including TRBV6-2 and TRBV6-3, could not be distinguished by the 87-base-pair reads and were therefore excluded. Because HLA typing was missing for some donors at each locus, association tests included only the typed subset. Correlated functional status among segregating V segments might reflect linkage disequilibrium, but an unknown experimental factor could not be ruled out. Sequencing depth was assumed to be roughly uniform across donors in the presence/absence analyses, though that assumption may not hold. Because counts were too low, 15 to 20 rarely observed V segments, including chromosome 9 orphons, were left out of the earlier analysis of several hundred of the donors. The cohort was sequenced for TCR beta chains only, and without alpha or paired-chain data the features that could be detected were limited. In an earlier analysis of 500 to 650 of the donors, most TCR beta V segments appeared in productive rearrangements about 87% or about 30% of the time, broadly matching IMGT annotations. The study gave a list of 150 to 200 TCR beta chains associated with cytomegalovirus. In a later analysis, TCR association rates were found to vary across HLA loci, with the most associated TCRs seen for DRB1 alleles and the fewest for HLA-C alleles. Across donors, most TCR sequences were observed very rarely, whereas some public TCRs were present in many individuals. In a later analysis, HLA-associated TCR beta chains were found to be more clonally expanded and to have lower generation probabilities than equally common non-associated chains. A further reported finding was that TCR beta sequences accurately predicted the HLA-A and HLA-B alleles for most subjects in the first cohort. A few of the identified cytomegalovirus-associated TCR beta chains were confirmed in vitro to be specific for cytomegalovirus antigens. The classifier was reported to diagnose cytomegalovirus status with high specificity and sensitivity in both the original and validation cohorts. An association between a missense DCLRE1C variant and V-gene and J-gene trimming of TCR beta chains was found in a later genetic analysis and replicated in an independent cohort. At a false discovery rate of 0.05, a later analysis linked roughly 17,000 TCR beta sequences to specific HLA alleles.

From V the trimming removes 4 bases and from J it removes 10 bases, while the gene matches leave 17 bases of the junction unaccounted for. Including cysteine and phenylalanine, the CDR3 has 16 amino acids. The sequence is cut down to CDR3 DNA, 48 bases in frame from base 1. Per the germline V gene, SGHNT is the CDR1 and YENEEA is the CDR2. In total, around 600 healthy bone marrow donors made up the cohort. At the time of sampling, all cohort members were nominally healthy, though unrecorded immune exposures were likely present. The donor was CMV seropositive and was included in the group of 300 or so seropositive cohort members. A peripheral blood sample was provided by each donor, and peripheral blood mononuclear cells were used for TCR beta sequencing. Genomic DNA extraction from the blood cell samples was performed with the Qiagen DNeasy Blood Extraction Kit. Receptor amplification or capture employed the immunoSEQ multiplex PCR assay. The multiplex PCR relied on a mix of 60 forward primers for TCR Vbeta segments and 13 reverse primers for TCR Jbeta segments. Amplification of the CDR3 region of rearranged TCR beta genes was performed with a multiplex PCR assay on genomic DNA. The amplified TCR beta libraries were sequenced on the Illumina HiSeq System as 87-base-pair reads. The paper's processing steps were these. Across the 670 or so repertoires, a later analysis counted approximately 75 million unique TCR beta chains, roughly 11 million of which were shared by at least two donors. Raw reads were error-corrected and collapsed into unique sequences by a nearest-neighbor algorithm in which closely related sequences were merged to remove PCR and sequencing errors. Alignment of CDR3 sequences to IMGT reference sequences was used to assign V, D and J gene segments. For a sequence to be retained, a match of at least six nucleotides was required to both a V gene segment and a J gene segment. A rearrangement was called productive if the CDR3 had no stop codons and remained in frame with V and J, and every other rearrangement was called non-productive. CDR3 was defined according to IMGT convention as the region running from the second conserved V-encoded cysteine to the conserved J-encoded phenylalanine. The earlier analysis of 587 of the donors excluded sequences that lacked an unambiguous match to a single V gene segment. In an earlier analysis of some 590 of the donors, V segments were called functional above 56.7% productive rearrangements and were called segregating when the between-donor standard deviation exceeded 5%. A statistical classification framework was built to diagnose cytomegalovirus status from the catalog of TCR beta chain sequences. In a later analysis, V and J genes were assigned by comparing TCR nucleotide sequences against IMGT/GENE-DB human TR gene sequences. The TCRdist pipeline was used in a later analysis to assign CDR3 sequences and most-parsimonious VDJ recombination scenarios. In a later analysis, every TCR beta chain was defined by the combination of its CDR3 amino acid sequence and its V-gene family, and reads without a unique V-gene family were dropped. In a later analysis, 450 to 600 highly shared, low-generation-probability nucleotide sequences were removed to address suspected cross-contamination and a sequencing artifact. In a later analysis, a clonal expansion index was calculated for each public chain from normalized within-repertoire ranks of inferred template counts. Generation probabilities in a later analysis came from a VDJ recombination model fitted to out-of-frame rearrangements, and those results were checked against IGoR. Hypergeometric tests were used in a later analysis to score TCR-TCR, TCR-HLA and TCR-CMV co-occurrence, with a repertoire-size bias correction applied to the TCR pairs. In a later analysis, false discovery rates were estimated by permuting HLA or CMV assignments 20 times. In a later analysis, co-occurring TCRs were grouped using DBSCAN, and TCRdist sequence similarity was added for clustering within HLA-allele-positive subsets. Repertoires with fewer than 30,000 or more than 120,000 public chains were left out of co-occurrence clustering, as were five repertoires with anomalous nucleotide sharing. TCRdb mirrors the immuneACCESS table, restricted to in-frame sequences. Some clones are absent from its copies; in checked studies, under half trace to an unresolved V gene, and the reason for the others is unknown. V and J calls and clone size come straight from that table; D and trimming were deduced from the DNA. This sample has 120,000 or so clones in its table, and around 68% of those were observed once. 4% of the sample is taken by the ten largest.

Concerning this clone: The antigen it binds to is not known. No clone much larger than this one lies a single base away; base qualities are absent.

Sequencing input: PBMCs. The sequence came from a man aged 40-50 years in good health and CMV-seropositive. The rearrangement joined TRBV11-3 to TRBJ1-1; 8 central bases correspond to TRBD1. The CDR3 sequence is CASSSPRPGQEGGAFF. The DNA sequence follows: TGTGCCAGCAGCTCCCCCCGCCCGGGACAGGAGGGTGGAGCTTTCTTT.